This entry is about one T cell receptor (beta chain). Its target is unknown. This record comes from a study of cytomegalovirus exposure and HLA in healthy donors. Looking at the study overall: From donors who were HLA-typed, an early data release held 65 million to 85 million unique TCRs.

CDR1 is SGHRS and CDR2 is YFSETQ in the germline V gene. The CDR3 runs to 13 residues. Trimming took off 0 bases at V and 5 bases at J, with 8 bases between the two ends. Whole-study results and caveats: The investigators catalogued 150 to 200 TCR beta chains as cytomegalovirus-associated. Clonal expansion was found to be greater in HLA-associated TCR beta chains than in equally common others in a later analysis. Most of the TCR beta V segments (in an earlier analysis) were productive either about 87% or about 30% of the time.

The PCR made use of 60 Vbeta and 13 Jbeta primers. The table came from immunoSEQ multiplex PCR; TCRdb's copy has only in-frame clones and leaves some out. The data contain a few hundred thousand clones, 60% to 80% of them singletons. The sequenced sample was PBMCs. The rearrangement links TRBV5-1 to TRBJ2-5; tentatively, D is TRBD1 (5 bases). This sequence originates from a man between 18 and 35 years old in good health and CMV-seronegative. The CDR3 nucleotides read TGCGCCAGCAGCTTGGATCAGGGTGAGACCCAGTACTTC. Its protein is CASSLDQGETQYF. Supplemented by reference TRBV5-1 and TRBJ2-5, the full variable domain reads KAGVTQTPRYLIKTRGQQVTLSCSPISGHRSVSWYQQTPGQGLQFLFEYFSETQRNKGNFPGRFSGRQFSNSRSEMNVSTLELGDSALYLCASSLDQGETQYFGPGTRLLVL.